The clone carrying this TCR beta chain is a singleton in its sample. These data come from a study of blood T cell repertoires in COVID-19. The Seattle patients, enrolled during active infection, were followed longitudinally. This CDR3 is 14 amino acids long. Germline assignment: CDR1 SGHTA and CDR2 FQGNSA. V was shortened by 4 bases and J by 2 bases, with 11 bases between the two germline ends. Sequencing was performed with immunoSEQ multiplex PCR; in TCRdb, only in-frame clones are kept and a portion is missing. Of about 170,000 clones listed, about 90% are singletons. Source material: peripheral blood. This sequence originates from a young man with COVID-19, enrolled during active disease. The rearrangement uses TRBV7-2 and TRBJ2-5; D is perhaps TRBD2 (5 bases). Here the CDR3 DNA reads TGTGCCAGCAGCTCCCTCTCGGGACAAGAGACCCAGTACTTC. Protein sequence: CASSSLSGQETQYF. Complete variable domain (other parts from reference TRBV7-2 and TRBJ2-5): GAGVSQSPSNKVTEKGKDVELRCDPISGHTALYWYRQSLGQGLEFLIYFQGNSAPDKSGLPSDRFSAERTGGSVSTLTIQRTQQEDSAVYLCASSSLSGQETQYFGPGTRLLVL.